This T cell receptor beta chain was obtained from a study of beta chain features in type 1 diabetes. General observations from the study: TCRB CDR3s were moderately but significantly shorter in Type 1 diabetes patients in all four CD4+ subsets.

A few counts support this clone. No antigen is known for it. The CDR3 is 18 residues long. Trimming took off 2 bases at V and 0 bases at J, with 17 bases between the two ends. The isolated RNA, all of it, was reverse transcribed, so expressed TCRB transcripts were what got sequenced. Sequencing was performed with immunoSEQ multiplex PCR; in TCRdb, only in-frame clones are kept and a portion is missing. The repertoire consists of 600,000 to 750,000 clones, with roughly an eighth occurring once and the leading ten covering more than 0.1%. The chain couples TRBV23-1 to TRBJ1-5; tentatively, D is TRBD1 (5 bases). TRBV23-1 is sorted into the ORF group, with uncertain function. The sequence was collected from a man aged 25-40 years with type 1 diabetes. Sample: naive CD4+ T cells from blood. The CDR3, as DNA: TGCGCCAGCAGTCAACCCCGGGGGAGTGCTCCTAGCAATCAGCCCCAGCATTTT. It yields the protein CASSQPRGSAPSNQPQHF.